What follows are 27 T cell receptor beta chains derived from one specimen sequenced in a study of response to subunit inactivated influenza vaccine. A single record per CDR3 protein comes from TCRdb applying MiXCR to the RT-PCR reads. The sample shows a few hundred thousand distinct CDR3 sequences, 12% to 15% of them seen only once. The input for sequencing was PBMCs from blood, taken less than 13 days after vaccination. These receptors were collected from a middle-aged man who received an inactivated influenza vaccine.

This clonotype has only one observation. This chain connects TRBV18 to TRBJ2-4, with TRBD1 matching over 9 bases. This CDR3 comprises 17 residues. Trimming took 6 bases from V and 0 from J; bases not matched to a gene: 9. Germline assignment: CDR1 KGHSH and CDR2 LQKENI. The CDR3 region is CASSPGQGKLAKNIQYF. CDR3 DNA sequence: TGTGCCAGCTCTCCGGGACAGGGAAAATTAGCCAAAAACATTCAGTACTTC.

V and J are TRBV9 and TRBJ2-3, with D perhaps TRBD1 or TRBD2 (7 bases each). Per germline, CDR1 SGDLS and CDR2 YYNGEE. The CDR3 has 14 amino acids. Trimming stripped 7 bases from V and 3 bases from J, with 15 bases between. The CDR3: CASGAGGVTDTQYF. In nucleotides, the CDR3 is TGTGCCAGCGGGGCAGGGGGGGTAACAGATACGCAGTATTTT.

This clonotype has a handful of counts. The rearrangement joins TRBV20-1 to TRBJ1-5, with TRBD1 as a possible D gene (5 bases). The CDR3 is made up of 13 amino acids. Trimming took 3 bases from V and 5 from J, leaving 11 bases between them. Germline V gives CDR1 DFQATT, CDR2 SNEGSKA (reference sequence). The CDR3 is CSARPGVHQPQHF. The DNA of the CDR3 is TGCAGTGCTAGGCCGGGGGTCCATCAGCCCCAGCATTTT.

This clonotype was picked up a small number of times. The genes are TRBV19 and TRBJ2-2; D call uncertain. CDR3 length: 14 amino acids. The germline V gene encodes CDR1 LNHDA and CDR2 SQIVND (reference sequence). Trimming left V 5 bases short and J 5 bases short, with 12 bases between. CDR3: CASSRIGGTGELFF. The CDR3 nucleotides are TGTGCCAGTAGTCGGATAGGCGGTACCGGGGAGCTGTTTTTT.

This chain connects TRBV12-3 or TRBV12-4 to TRBJ1-1, with D uncertain. The CDR3 loop spans 13 amino acids. The ends were cut back, 4 bases at V and 11 bases at J, with 17 bases in the middle. In nucleotides, the CDR3 is TGTGCCAGCAGTTCACCCGGGAATGGAGCTGCTTTCTTT. As protein: CASSSPGNGAAFF.

This sequence joins TRBV9 and TRBJ2-1; 7 nucleotides align to TRBD1. CDR1 and CDR2 from the germline V gene are SGDLS and YYNGEE. This CDR3 has 15 amino acids. The V gene end was trimmed by 1 base and the J gene end by 5 bases; junction bases not matched to a gene: 6. The CDR3: CASSVIWTGHNEQFF. CDR3 sequence (DNA): TGTGCCAGCAGCGTAATCTGGACAGGCCACAATGAGCAGTTCTTC.

This clonotype was recorded a few times. The rearrangement uses TRBV24-1 and TRBJ2-1; D gene ambiguous. The CDR3 contains 16 residues. Germline CDR1 KGHDR, CDR2 SFDVKD. Deletions cut 5 bases from V and 1 base from J, with 14 bases between. The CDR3 nucleotides are TGTGCCACCAGTGTCACAGCCCTTACGTCCTACAATGAGCAGTTCTTC. Encoded protein: CATSVTALTSYNEQFF.

This clonotype was seen many times. The chain is built from TRBV5-1 and TRBJ1-1, with D uncertain. V dropped 1 base and J dropped 1 base, with 5 bases sitting between them. This CDR3 contains 13 residues. The germline V gene has CDR1 SGHRS and CDR2 YFSETQ. The CDR3 DNA follows: TGCGCCAGCAGCTTGAAGAGGAACACTGAAGCTTTCTTT. Protein product: CASSLKRNTEAFF.

The chain joins TRBV12-3 or TRBV12-4 to TRBJ2-1; TRBD2 aligns across 9 bases. This CDR3 is built from 12 residues. V lost 2 bases to trimming and J lost 13 bases; unmatched junction nucleotides: 3. The CDR3 protein is CASSLISGGQFF. For the CDR3, the DNA is TGTGCCAGCAGTTTAATTAGCGGGGGCCAGTTCTTC.

The chain joins TRBV5-1 to TRBJ2-2; no clear D gene. V lost 1 base and J lost 4, with 8 bases in between. The CDR3 is 14 amino acids. CDR1 SGHRS and CDR2 YFSETQ come from the germline V gene. The CDR3 coding sequence is TGCGCCAGCAGCTTGCAGTGGGGCACCGGGGAGCTGTTTTTT. It translates to CASSLQWGTGELFF.

This clonotype was detected a few times. The chain joins TRBV5-1 to TRBJ1-2; 9 nucleotides agree with TRBD1. The CDR3 contains 14 residues. Looked up from germline, CDR1 is SGHRS and CDR2 is YFSETQ. The trim removed 4 bases at V and 6 bases at J, leaving 7 bases unmatched. CDR3 coding DNA: TGCGCCAGCAGCGCAGGGACAGGGAGGGATGGCTACACCTTC. It specifies CASSAGTGRDGYTF. Based on the CDR3 plus reference TRBV5-1 and TRBJ1-2, the full variable domain is KAGVTQTPRYLIKTRGQQVTLSCSPISGHRSVSWYQQTPGQGLQFLFEYFSETQRNKGNFPGRFSGRQFSNSRSEMNVSTLELGDSALYLCASSAGTGRDGYTFGSGTRLTVV.

The chain uses TRBV10-3 and TRBJ2-7; TRBD1 aligns across 7 bases. The CDR3 length is 14 residues. J gave up 7 bases and V 10 bases, and 16 bases lay outside the gene matches. Germline V gene sequence: CDR1 ENHRY, CDR2 SYGVKD. The DNA of the CDR3 is TGTGCCACCAGGGACAGCACCATGCAGGGGGAGCAGTACTTC. This gives the protein CATRDSTMQGEQYF.

The chain carries TRBV4-3 and TRBJ2-7; 7 bases fit TRBD1. Per germline, CDR1 LGHNA and CDR2 YSLEER. CDR3 size: 15 residues. The V and J ends lost 4 bases and 0 bases, in that order; junction bases with no gene match: 6. The chain's CDR3 is CASSLNRDSSYEQYF. Written as DNA, the CDR3 is TGCGCCAGCAGCCTAAACCGGGACAGCTCCTACGAGCAGTACTTC.

This clonotype was seen many times. This chain uses TRBV18 with TRBJ1-2; D unclear. V shed 6 bases and J shed 1 base, with 18 bases lying between them. The CDR3 sequence is 16 residues long. Germline V gene data show CDR1 as KGHSH and CDR2 as LQKENI. The CDR3 loop reads CASSGSLNDINYGYTF. CDR3 in DNA: TGTGCCAGCTCTGGGTCCCTCAACGACATTAACTATGGCTACACCTTC. The full variable domain, rest sourced from reference TRBV18 and TRBJ1-2, is NAGVMQNPRHLVRRRGQEARLRCSPMKGHSHVYWYRQLPEEGLKFMVYLQKENIIDESGMPKERFSAEFPKEGPSILRIQQVVRGDSAAYFCASSGSLNDINYGYTFGSGTRLTVV.

This clonotype was seen only a few times. The rearrangement joins TRBV29-1 to TRBJ2-3, with 8 bases matching TRBD2. The CDR3 length is 14 residues. Germline CDR1 SQVTM, CDR2 ANQGSEA. V shed 4 bases, J shed 3 bases, and the junction held 6 bases outside the gene matches. The CDR3 protein is CSVGYSGVTDTQYF. The CDR3 DNA follows: TGCAGCGTTGGCTATAGCGGGGTAACAGATACGCAGTATTTT.

A few counts support this clonotype. The chain joins TRBV7-9 to TRBJ2-1; D not resolved. CDR1 SEHNR and CDR2 FQNEAQ come from the germline V gene (reference sequence). This CDR3 is 14 amino acids long. V was shortened by 3 bases and J by 7 bases, with 13 bases between the two germline ends. The CDR3 is CASSFQTGRNEQFF. The CDR3 DNA reads as TGTGCCAGCAGCTTCCAAACTGGCAGAAATGAGCAGTTCTTC.

The V call is TRBV4-3, the J call TRBJ2-7; D is ambiguous. Trimming removed 0 bases at V and 2 bases at J, with 11 bases between. Germline values: CDR1 LGHNA, CDR2 YSLEER. The CDR3 has 15 residues. CDR3 bases: TGCGCCAGCAGCCAAGATCCTAGGAATACCTACGAGCAGTACTTC. Its translation: CASSQDPRNTYEQYF.

The chain carries TRBV6-5 and TRBJ1-1; the D is unclear. V was cut by 8 bases and J by 7 bases, with 14 bases left in between. Germline assignment: CDR1 MNHEY and CDR2 SVGAGI. The CDR3 has 12 residues. CDR3 sequence (DNA): TGTGCCAGCCACGGGGAGATGGGTGAAGCTTTCTTT. This gives the protein CASHGEMGEAFF.

The chain links TRBV11-2 to TRBJ2-7; 8 bases line up with TRBD1. V gave up 5 bases and J gave up 2 bases; unmatched junction bases: 5. CDR3 length: 14 residues. Looked up from germline, CDR1 is SGHAT and CDR2 is FQNNGV. The CDR3 coding sequence is TGTGCCAGCAGCGGACAGGGCTTCACCTACGAGCAGTACTTC. Residues: CASSGQGFTYEQYF.

This clonotype has at least ten counts. The chain carries TRBV10-3 and TRBJ2-7; D is unresolved. This CDR3 contains 13 residues. Trimming shortened V by 7 bases and J by 1 base, and 11 bases separated the two germline ends. Germline CDR1 and CDR2: ENHRY and SYGVKD. Here the CDR3 DNA reads TGTGCCATCATGCAGCCCTCATCCTACGAGCAGTACTTC. Its translation: CAIMQPSSYEQYF.

This chain connects TRBV6-2 or TRBV6-3 to TRBJ2-7; 12 bases line up with TRBD2. Germline CDR1 reads MNHEY; CDR2 reads SVGEGT. After removal of 6 bases from V and 4 bases from J, the junction contained 4 bases not matched to a gene. The CDR3 consists of 14 residues. The chain's CDR3 is CASRQTSGSYEQYF. In nucleotides, the CDR3 is TGTGCCAGCAGACAGACTAGCGGGAGTTACGAGCAGTACTTC.

This clonotype has a handful of counts. The CDR3 loop is CASSPPGVSGELFF. CDR3 DNA: TGTGCCAGCAGTCCTCCGGGGGTCTCCGGGGAGCTGTTTTTT. This chain joins TRBV27 and TRBJ2-2, with D tentatively TRBD2 (6 bases). CDR3 length: 14 residues. In germline, CDR1 is MNHEY, CDR2 SMNVEV (reference sequence). V was shortened by 5 bases and J by 6 bases, with 13 bases between the two germline ends.

This clonotype was observed a few times. The chain links TRBV6-1 to TRBJ1-2, with 11 positions matching TRBD1. J gave up 4 bases and V 6 bases, and 10 bases lay outside the gene matches. Germline CDR1 MNHNS, CDR2 SASEGT. This CDR3 spans 16 amino acids. Written as DNA, the CDR3 is TGTGCCAGCAGGCTCACCGGGACAGGGGGGGCCTATGGCTACACCTTC. Protein: CASRLTGTGGAYGYTF.

This clonotype turned up a few times. In DNA form, the CDR3 reads TGTGCCAGCAGCTCACCCAAAGAAACCGGGGAGCTGTTTTTT. As protein: CASSSPKETGELFF. This chain connects TRBV7-6 to TRBJ2-2; D is unclear. Germline CDR1 and CDR2: SGHVS and FNYEAQ. Trimming stripped 4 bases from V and 5 bases from J, with 11 bases between. CDR3 length: 14 amino acids.

The rearrangement joins TRBV6-1 to TRBJ1-2; tentatively, D is TRBD1 (6 bases). The CDR3 is 15 residues long. The germline V and J ends were trimmed by 6 bases and 7 bases, with 21 bases remaining between them. CDR1 is MNHNS, CDR2 SASEGT, per germline. CDR3 DNA sequence: TGTGCCAGCAGCTCCCTCTCCGGGGGCGCGGGTGGCTACACCTTC. Translated: CASSSLSGGAGGYTF.

This clonotype showed up many times. The gene calls are TRBV10-2 and TRBJ2-2, with a possible D match to TRBD1 (6 bases). Trimming pared 2 bases from V and 5 bases from J, leaving 6 bases between. CDR3 length: 13 amino acids. CDR1 and CDR2 (germline): WSHSY, SAAADI. The CDR3 bases are TGCGCCAGCAGTGAGACAGGGACCGGGGAGCTGTTTTTT. It is translated as CASSETGTGELFF.

The CDR3 is CASSSSGRGGEQYF. The CDR3 DNA is TGTGCCAGCAGTTCCTCAGGGAGGGGTGGAGAGCAGTACTTC. J is TRBJ2-7 and V is TRBV27; 7 bases line up with TRBD2. This CDR3 contains 14 residues. With 4 bases clipped from V and 7 bases from J, the junction kept 10 bases outside the gene matches. Looked up from germline, CDR1 is MNHEY and CDR2 is SMNVEV (reference sequence).